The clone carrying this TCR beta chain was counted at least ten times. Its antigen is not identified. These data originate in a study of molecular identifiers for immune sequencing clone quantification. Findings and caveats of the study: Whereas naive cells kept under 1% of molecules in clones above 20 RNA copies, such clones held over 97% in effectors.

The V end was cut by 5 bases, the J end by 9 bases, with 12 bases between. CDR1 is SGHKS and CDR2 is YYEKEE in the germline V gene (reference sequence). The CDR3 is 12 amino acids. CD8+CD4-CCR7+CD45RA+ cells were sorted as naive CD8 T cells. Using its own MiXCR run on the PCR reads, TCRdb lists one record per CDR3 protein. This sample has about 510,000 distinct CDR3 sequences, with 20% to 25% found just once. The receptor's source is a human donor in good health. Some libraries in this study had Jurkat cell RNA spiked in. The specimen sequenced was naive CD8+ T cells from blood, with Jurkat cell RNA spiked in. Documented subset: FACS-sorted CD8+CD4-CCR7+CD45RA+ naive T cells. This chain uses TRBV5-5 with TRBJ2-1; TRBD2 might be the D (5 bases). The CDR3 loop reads CASSPLEGEQFF. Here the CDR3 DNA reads TGTGCCAGCAGTCCCCTCGAGGGTGAGCAGTTCTTC.